Below, 15 T cell receptor beta chains from the same sample are listed, as sequenced in a study of cytomegalovirus exposure and HLA in healthy donors. Amplification used 60 Vbeta primers and 13 Jbeta primers. TCRdb keeps only in-frame clones here, not all; method: immunoSEQ multiplex PCR. Of approximately 200,000 clones listed, 82% are singletons. What was sequenced was PBMCs. The source is a boy aged 2 to 10 in good health and CMV-seronegative.

The chain links TRBV6-5 to TRBJ2-2; TRBD2 agrees at 7 bases. V lost 2 bases to trimming and J lost 5 bases; unmatched junction nucleotides: 5. Germline V gives CDR1 MNHEY, CDR2 SVGAGI. The CDR3 consists of 15 residues. CDR3 in DNA: TGTGCCAGCAGTTACCGTCGGGGAGGGACCGGGGAGCTGTTTTTT. This translates into CASSYRRGGTGELFF.

The rearrangement uses TRBV10-3 and TRBJ2-5, with D unclear. The CDR3 is 13 amino acids. Germline V CDR1 and CDR2: ENHRY, SYGVKD. The germline V and J ends were trimmed by 2 bases and 2 bases, with 6 bases remaining between them. The CDR3 DNA follows: TGTGCCATCAGTGAGGACACACAAGAGACCCAGTACTTC. Encoded protein: CAISEDTQETQYF.

This sequence joins TRBV29-1 and TRBJ1-2, with 11 bases lining up with TRBD1. The CDR3 has 16 residues. Trimming took 0 bases from V and 4 from J; bases not matched to a gene: 7. CDR1 is SQVTM, CDR2 ANQGSEA, per germline. The CDR3 DNA reads as TGCAGCGTTGAAGATCTGGACAGGGGGCGCGGCTATGGCTACACCTTC. Translating it yields CSVEDLDRGRGYGYTF.

CDR3 nucleotide sequence: TGTGCCACCAGCAGAGCAGGGGGCTCAACTGAAGCTTTCTTT. It codes for CATSRAGGSTEAFF. The V gene is TRBV15, the J gene TRBJ1-1, with 8 nucleotides matching TRBD1. CDR1 and CDR2 from the germline V gene are LNHNV and YYDKDF (reference sequence). J gave up 5 bases and V 1 base, and 3 bases lay outside the gene matches. The CDR3 loop spans 14 amino acids.

The chain joins TRBV7-2 to TRBJ1-5; perhaps TRBD1 as D (5 bases). The germline V gene encodes CDR1 SGHTA and CDR2 FQGNSA. V lost 4 bases and J lost 6, with 19 bases in between. The CDR3 has 16 residues. The CDR3 spells CASSSGSGERGQPQHF. The CDR3 region has the DNA TGTGCCAGCAGCTCGGGGTCGGGGGAAAGGGGTCAGCCCCAGCATTTT.

As for this clone: The sample holds other DNA sequences that translate to the same CDR3. The CDR3 nucleotides read TGTGCCAGCAGCTTGAGGACTGGGGATGGCTACACCTTC. Amino acid sequence: CASSLRTGDGYTF. This chain uses TRBV5-4 with TRBJ1-2; no reliable D call. Trimming pared 1 base from V and 6 bases from J, leaving 10 bases between. This CDR3 is 13 amino acids long. Germline CDR1 SGHNT, CDR2 YYREEE (reference sequence).

The CDR3, as DNA: TGCGCCAGCAGCCTCAACAGGGAGATCTATGGCTACACCTTC. This gives the protein CASSLNREIYGYTF. The V and J genes are TRBV4-1 and TRBJ1-2; possible D gene TRBD1, 6 bases. This CDR3 contains 14 residues. Looked up from germline, CDR1 is MGHRA and CDR2 is YSYEKL. Between the trimmed V and J ends, which lost 4 bases and 4 bases, there was a span of 13 bases.

This rearrangement joins TRBV7-2 to TRBJ1-4; 10 positions match TRBD1. This CDR3 has 16 residues. Trimming at V came to 2 bases and at J to 4 bases, leaving 4 bases not matched to a gene. Per the germline V gene, CDR1 is SGHTA and CDR2 is FQGNSA. CDR3 DNA sequence: TGTGCCAGCAGCTTACGGACAGGGGGTGGTAATGAAAAACTGTTTTTT. Its translation: CASSLRTGGGNEKLFF.

This sequence joins TRBV5-4 and TRBJ1-1; a possible D gene is TRBD1 (6 bases). The CDR3 is made up of 13 amino acids. The V and J ends lost 4 bases and 5 bases respectively, with 12 bases between them. Germline V lookup: CDR1 SGHNT, CDR2 YYREEE (reference sequence). Written as DNA, the CDR3 is TGTGCCAGCAGCCATACTCAGGGGACTGAAGCTTTCTTT. It translates to CASSHTQGTEAFF.

This clone has only a few counts. The chain carries TRBV7-9 and TRBJ2-3; possible D gene TRBD1, 5 bases. CDR3 length: 14 amino acids. V was cut by 2 bases and J by 4 bases, with 10 bases left in between. Per germline, CDR1 SEHNR and CDR2 FQNEAQ (reference sequence). The CDR3 DNA follows: TGTGCCAGCAGCTTACTAGGGGTGCCAGATACGCAGTATTTT. Translation gives CASSLLGVPDTQYF.

In its sample, this clone was seen a few times. The chain uses TRBV5-4 and TRBJ2-7, with 7 nucleotides matching TRBD2. This CDR3 is built from 14 residues. In germline, CDR1 is SGHNT, CDR2 YYREEE (reference sequence). J was trimmed by 3 bases and V by 3 bases; bases with no gene match: 6. CDR3 in amino acids: CASSSWGGVYEQYF. As DNA, the CDR3 is TGTGCCAGCAGCTCGTGGGGGGGGGTCTACGAGCAGTACTTC.

This rearrangement joins TRBV30 to TRBJ1-1, with D perhaps matching TRBD1 (5 bases). The CDR3 is made up of 12 amino acids. Germline V CDR1 and CDR2: GTSNPN, SVGIG (reference sequence). V dropped 5 bases and J dropped 2 bases, with 9 bases sitting between them. The CDR3 loop is CAWGHLNTEAFF. The CDR3 DNA is TGTGCCTGGGGACATCTAAACACTGAAGCTTTCTTT.

The count of this clone is one. The chain has TRBV9 and TRBJ2-3; D unresolved. CDR1 SGDLS and CDR2 YYNGEE come from the germline V gene. The CDR3 covers 15 residues. Trimming removed 3 bases at V and 8 bases at J, with 19 bases between. CDR3 region: CASSADIGRAGTQYF. CDR3 DNA sequence: TGTGCCAGCAGCGCCGACATCGGCAGAGCAGGTACGCAGTATTTT.

The chain recombines TRBV5-1 with TRBJ1-5, with a possible D match to TRBD1 (5 bases). CDR3 length equals 13 residues. The V gene's germline CDR1 is SGHRS and CDR2 YFSETQ. V lost 5 bases and J lost 1, with 7 bases in between. The CDR3 DNA follows: TGCGCCAGCAGTCCAGGGAGCAATCAGCCCCAGCATTTT. Translated: CASSPGSNQPQHF.

The chain recombines TRBV11-2 with TRBJ2-6; D perhaps matches TRBD1 (6 bases). V was shortened by 1 base and J by 0 bases, with 10 bases between the two germline ends. Germline V gives CDR1 SGHAT, CDR2 FQNNGV. The CDR3 runs to 17 residues. CDR3: CASSLVQGGSGANVLTF. The CDR3 DNA sequence: TGTGCCAGCAGCTTAGTACAGGGCGGCTCTGGGGCCAACGTCCTGACTTTC. The full variable domain, with the rest looked up from reference TRBV11-2 and TRBJ2-6, is EAGVAQSPRYKIIEKRQSVAFWCNPISGHATLYWYQQILGQGPKLLIQFQNNGVVDDSQLPKDRFSAERLKGVDSTLKIQPAKLEDSAVYLCASSLVQGGSGANVLTFGAGSRLTVL.